The entry below gives a single TCR beta chain sequence along with its context. Antigen unknown. These data belong to a study of vaccination effects on CD4 cells after COVID-19. Produced via immunoSEQ multiplex PCR; TCRdb's table is partial and in-frame only. The sample consists of some 49,000 clones, 60% to 80% of them appearing once. Isolation of CD4+ T cells took place after ten to eleven days of culture. The person had PCR-confirmed SARS-CoV-2 infection between March and December 2020. Deletions cut 2 bases from V and 2 bases from J, with 9 bases between. Looked up from germline, CDR1 is KGHSH and CDR2 is LQKENI. The CDR3 sequence is 15 residues long.

Sequenced material: CD4+ T cells from PBMCs cultured without peptide, taken before COVID-19 vaccination. The chain couples TRBV18 to TRBJ2-2; D call uncertain. This receptor was obtained from a human donor who had a prior SARS-CoV-2 infection. Here the CDR3 reads CASSPGSGNTGELFF. CDR3 in DNA: TGTGCCAGCTCACCAGGGTCGGGTAACACCGGGGAGCTGTTTTTT. The variable domain in full, completed from reference TRBV18 and TRBJ2-2, reads NAGVMQNPRHLVRRRGQEARLRCSPMKGHSHVYWYRQLPEEGLKFMVYLQKENIIDESGMPKERFSAEFPKEGPSILRIQQVVRGDSAAYFCASSPGSGNTGELFFGEGSRLTVL.